These 11 T cell receptor delta chains share one sample of origin, sequenced in a study of gamma-delta chains in newborns, infants, children. TCRdb reanalysed the reads via CATT. The sample lists approximately 11,000 delta-chain clones, around 3.5% occurring once. The sequenced sample consisted of blood. The source of these receptors is a child who was a newborn, infant or young child, either healthy, febrile or measles-vaccinated (not recorded which).

This clone was counted a few times. This chain uses TRDV2 with TRDJ3; 8 nucleotides line up with TRDD3. Germline values: CDR1 GEAIGNYY, CDR2 EKD. The CDR3 length is 18 residues. J gave up 0 bases and V 0 bases, and 3 bases lay outside the gene matches. The CDR3 region is CACDTVTGGSWDTRQMFF. In DNA form, the CDR3 reads TGTGCCTGTGACACCGTTACTGGGGGCTCCTGGGACACCCGACAGATGTTTTTC.

In the case of this clone: The mismatch at residue 5 between this DNA's translation and the TCRdb protein of a much larger clone likely reflects a read error; the protein shown is translated from the DNA. The J gene is TRDJ2, the V gene TRDV2; D possibly corresponds to TRDD3 (6 bases). Germline CDR1 and CDR2: GEAIGNYY and EKD. CDR3 length: 18 residues. V dropped 3 bases and J dropped 0 bases, with 19 bases sitting between them. The CDR3 spells CACDAVGGPSALTAQLFF. CDR3 in DNA: TGTGCCTGTGACGCCGTTGGGGGTCCTTCAGCTTTGACAGCACAACTCTTCTTT.

This clone has more than one count but fewer than ten. The chain uses TRDV1 and TRDJ1; TRDD3 is a possible D gene (5 bases). The CDR3 contains 13 residues. Germline values: CDR1 TSWWSYY, CDR2 QGS. The V and J ends lost 6 bases and 3 bases respectively, with 11 bases between them. The CDR3 protein is CALGSRGPDKLIF. The CDR3 DNA reads TGTGCTCTTGGATCCAGGGGGCCCGATAAACTCATCTTT.

The table lists this clone with a few counts. Relative to the germline gene, one junction end is altered; a read error may explain this. Other DNA sequences in the sample encode the same CDR3. J is TRDJ1 and V is TRDV1; 12 bases fit TRDD3. Germline V gene data show CDR1 as TSWWSYY and CDR2 as QGS. This CDR3 has 24 amino acids. The CDR3 coding sequence is TGTGCCCTTGGGGAACTAAAACTCCAGCCCCGGGCTGGGGGATACGGGACGTACACCGATAAACTCATCTTT. Its protein product is CALGELKLQPRAGGYGTYTDKLIF.

This clone was seen only a few times. The junction and the germline gene differ at one end; a read error may be behind it. Other DNA sequences within the sample encode an identical CDR3. The V gene is TRDV2, the J gene TRDJ3; 13 bases line up with TRDD3. The CDR3 sequence is 20 residues long. CDR1 and CDR2 from the germline V gene are GEAIGNYY and EKD. In DNA, the CDR3 is TGTGCCTGTGACACCGTACTGGGGGATACGCGCTCCTGGGACACTCGACAGATGTTTTTC. It codes for CACDTVLGDTRSWDTRQMFF.

Only a few counts were recorded for this clone. The chain uses TRDV2 and TRDJ3; D might be TRDD3 (6 bases). Germline V lookup: CDR1 GEAIGNYY, CDR2 EKD. The CDR3 runs to 20 residues. The V end lost 4 bases, the J end lost 0 bases, and 21 bases lay between the germline ends. In nucleotides, the CDR3 is TGTGCCTGTGAGAGAGTCCTTCATGGGGGGAACTCCTGGGACACCCGACAGATGTTTTTC. Amino acids: CACERVLHGGNSWDTRQMFF.

Note on this clone: Translating this DNA gives a protein that differs at residue 10 from the TCRdb one, which belongs to a much larger clone; a read error is likely, and the protein shown is this translation. The chain recombines TRDV2 with TRDJ2; D is perhaps TRDD3 (6 bases). The V and J ends lost 0 bases and 0 bases respectively, with 16 bases between them. The germline V gene encodes CDR1 GEAIGNYY and CDR2 EKD. This CDR3 comprises 18 residues. CDR3 residues: CACDTVGGPPALTAQLFF. In nucleotides, the CDR3 is TGTGCCTGTGACACCGTTGGGGGTCCTCCAGCTTTGACAGCACAACTCTTCTTT.

This clone is labeled as medium-sized. The V and J genes are TRDV2 and TRDJ3; tentatively, D is TRDD3 (6 bases). Germline CDR1 and CDR2: GEAIGNYY and EKD. There are 19 residues in the CDR3. Trimming took 0 bases from V and 1 from J, leaving 15 bases between them. CDR3 sequence reads: CACDTVNGGSSWDTRQMFF. CDR3 sequence (DNA): TGTGCCTGTGACACCGTAAATGGGGGGTCTTCCTGGGACACCCGACAGATGTTTTTC.

The V gene is TRDV1, the J gene TRDJ1, with a tentative D call TRDD1 (5 bases). This CDR3 spans 22 amino acids. The germline V gene encodes CDR1 TSWWSYY and CDR2 QGS. Trimming stripped 1 base from V and 0 bases from J, with 30 bases between. CDR3: CALGERDLLVEMEGPYTDKLIF. DNA of the CDR3: TGTGCTCTTGGGGAACGTGATCTTCTTGTCGAAATGGAGGGACCGTACACCGATAAACTCATCTTT.

The rearrangement uses TRDV1 and TRDJ1, with TRDD3 as a possible D gene (5 bases). V was shortened by 0 bases and J by 0 bases, with 26 bases between the two germline ends. Per germline, CDR1 TSWWSYY and CDR2 QGS. CDR3 size: 21 residues. This chain's CDR3 is CALGELMFSVGAGWNTDKLIF. In DNA, the CDR3 is TGTGCTCTTGGGGAACTAATGTTCTCCGTCGGGGCGGGATGGAACACCGATAAACTCATCTTT.

Regarding this clone: With only one base between it and a far larger clone, this is likely a read error. V gene TRDV2 combines with J gene TRDJ1; 12 bases fit TRDD3. The CDR3 covers 17 residues. V was clipped by 0 bases and J by 11 bases; unmatched bases: 15. Germline CDR1 reads GEAIGNYY; CDR2 reads EKD. The CDR3 loop reads CACDTLRVLGDTASLIF. CDR3 coding DNA: TGTGCCTGTGACACCCTGCGCGTACTGGGGGATACTGCCTCCCTCATCTTT.